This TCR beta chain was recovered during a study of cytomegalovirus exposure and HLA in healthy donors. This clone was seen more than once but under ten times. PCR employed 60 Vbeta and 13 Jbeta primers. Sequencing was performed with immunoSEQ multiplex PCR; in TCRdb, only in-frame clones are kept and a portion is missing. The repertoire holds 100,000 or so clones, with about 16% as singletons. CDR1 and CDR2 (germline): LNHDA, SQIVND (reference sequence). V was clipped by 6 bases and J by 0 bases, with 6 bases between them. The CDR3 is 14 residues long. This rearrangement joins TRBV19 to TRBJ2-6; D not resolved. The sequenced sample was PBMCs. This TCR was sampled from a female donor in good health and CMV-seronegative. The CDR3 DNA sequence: TGTGCCAGTAGCGGTCTCTCTGGGGCCAACGTCCTGACTTTC. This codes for CASSGLSGANVLTF. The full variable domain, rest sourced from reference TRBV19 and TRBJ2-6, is DGGITQSPKYLFRKEGQNVTLSCEQNLNHDAMYWYRQDPGQGLRLIYYSQIVNDFQKGDIAEGYSVSREKKESFPLTVTSAQKNPTAFYLCASSGLSGANVLTFGAGSRLTVL.